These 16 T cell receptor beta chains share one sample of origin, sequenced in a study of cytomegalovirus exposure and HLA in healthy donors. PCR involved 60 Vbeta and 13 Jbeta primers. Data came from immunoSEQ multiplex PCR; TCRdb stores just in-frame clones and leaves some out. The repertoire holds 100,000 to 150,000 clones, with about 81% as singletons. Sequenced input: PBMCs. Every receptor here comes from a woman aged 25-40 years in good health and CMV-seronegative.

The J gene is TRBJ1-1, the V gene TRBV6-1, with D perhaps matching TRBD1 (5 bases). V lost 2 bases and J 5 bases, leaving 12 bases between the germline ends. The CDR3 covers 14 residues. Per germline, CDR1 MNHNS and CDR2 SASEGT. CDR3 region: CASSELHRLTEAFF. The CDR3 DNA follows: TGTGCCAGCAGTGAACTTCACAGGCTTACTGAAGCTTTCTTT.

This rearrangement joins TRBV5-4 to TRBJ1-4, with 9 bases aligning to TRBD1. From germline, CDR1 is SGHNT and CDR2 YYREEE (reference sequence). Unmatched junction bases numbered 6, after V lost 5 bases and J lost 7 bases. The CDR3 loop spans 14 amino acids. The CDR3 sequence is CASSPDRGSEKLFF. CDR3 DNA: TGTGCCAGCAGTCCAGACAGGGGGAGTGAAAAACTGTTTTTT.

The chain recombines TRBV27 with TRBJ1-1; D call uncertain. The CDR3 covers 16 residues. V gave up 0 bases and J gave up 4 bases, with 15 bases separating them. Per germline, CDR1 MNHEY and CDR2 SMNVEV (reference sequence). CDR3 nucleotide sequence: TGTGCCAGCAGTTTATCCTTGGTGAGGGAAGGCACTGAAGCTTTCTTT. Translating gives CASSLSLVREGTEAFF.

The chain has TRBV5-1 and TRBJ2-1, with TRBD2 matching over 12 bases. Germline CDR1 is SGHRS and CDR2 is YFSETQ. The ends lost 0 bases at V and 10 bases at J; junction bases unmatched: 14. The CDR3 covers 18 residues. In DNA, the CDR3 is TGCGCCAGCAGCTTGGCCTCCCGGACTAGCGGGGCCTGGGGCGAGCAGTTCTTC. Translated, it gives CASSLASRTSGAWGEQFF.

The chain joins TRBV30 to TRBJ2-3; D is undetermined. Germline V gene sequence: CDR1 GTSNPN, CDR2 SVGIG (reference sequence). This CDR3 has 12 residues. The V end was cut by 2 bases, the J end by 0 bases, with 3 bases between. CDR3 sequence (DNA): TGTGCCTGGAGTTATAGCACAGATACGCAGTATTTT. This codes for CAWSYSTDTQYF.

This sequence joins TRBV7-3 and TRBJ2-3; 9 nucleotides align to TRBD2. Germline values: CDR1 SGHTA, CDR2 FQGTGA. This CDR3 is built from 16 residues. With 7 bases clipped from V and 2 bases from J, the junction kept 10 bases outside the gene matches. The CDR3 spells CASNTRGGGDTDTQYF. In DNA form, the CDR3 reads TGTGCCAGCAACACCCGCGGGGGGGGAGACACAGATACGCAGTATTTT.

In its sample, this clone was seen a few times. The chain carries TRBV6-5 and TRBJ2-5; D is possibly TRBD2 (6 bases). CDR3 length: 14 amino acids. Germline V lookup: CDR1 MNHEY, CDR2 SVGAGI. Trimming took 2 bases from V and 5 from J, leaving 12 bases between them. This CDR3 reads CASSYQLAWETQYF. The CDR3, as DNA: TGTGCCAGCAGTTACCAACTAGCTTGGGAGACCCAGTACTTC.

The CDR3 spells CASSFRRDRARETQYF. The CDR3 nucleotides are TGTGCCAGCAGCTTCCGGCGGGACAGGGCGCGGGAGACCCAGTACTTC. This chain uses TRBV7-8 with TRBJ2-5; 9 bases agree with TRBD1. The germline CDR1 and CDR2 sequences are SGHVS and FQNEAQ. The CDR3 has 16 amino acids. Unmatched junction bases numbered 10, after V lost 3 bases and J lost 5 bases.

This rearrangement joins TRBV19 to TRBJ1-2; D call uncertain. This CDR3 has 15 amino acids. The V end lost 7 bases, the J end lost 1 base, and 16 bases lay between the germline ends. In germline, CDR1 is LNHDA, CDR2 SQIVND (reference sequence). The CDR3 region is CASMPRHLINYGYTF. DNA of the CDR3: TGTGCCAGTATGCCCCGACACTTAATTAACTATGGCTACACCTTC.

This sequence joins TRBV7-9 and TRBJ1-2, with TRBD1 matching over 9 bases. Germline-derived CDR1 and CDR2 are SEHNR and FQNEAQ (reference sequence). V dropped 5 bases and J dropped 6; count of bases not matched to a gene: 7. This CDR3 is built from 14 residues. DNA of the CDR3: TGTGCCAGCAGCCTCCGGGACAGGGAGGATGGCTACACCTTC. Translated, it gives CASSLRDREDGYTF.

DNA of the CDR3: TGTGCCAGCAGCTCCCCCGTAAGAGATGAGCAGTTCTTC. Translated: CASSSPVRDEQFF. The chain couples TRBV7-2 to TRBJ2-1; the D is unclear. The CDR3 totals 13 residues. V shed 4 bases and J shed 8 bases, with 12 bases lying between them. Germline lookup yields CDR1 SGHTA and CDR2 FQGNSA.

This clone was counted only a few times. CDR3 DNA sequence: TGCGCCAGCAGCTTGGCCCCGGGTGGGGCCAACGTCCTGACTTTC. Its protein product is CASSLAPGGANVLTF. The chain recombines TRBV5-1 with TRBJ2-6; D ambiguous. Trimming left V 0 bases short and J 3 bases short, with 7 bases between. Germline V lookup: CDR1 SGHRS, CDR2 YFSETQ. The length of the CDR3 is 15 residues.

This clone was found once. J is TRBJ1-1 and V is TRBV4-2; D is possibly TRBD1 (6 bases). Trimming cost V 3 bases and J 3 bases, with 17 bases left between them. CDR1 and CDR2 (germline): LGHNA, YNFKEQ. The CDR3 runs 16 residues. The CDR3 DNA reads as TGTGCCAGCAGCCATGGGGGAGGGGGGGCGTACACTGAAGCTTTCTTT. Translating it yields CASSHGGGGAYTEAFF.

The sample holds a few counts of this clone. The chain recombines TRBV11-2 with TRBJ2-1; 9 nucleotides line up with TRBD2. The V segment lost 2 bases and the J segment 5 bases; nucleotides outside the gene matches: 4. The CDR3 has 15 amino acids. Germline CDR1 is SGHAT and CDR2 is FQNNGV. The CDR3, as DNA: TGTGCCAGCAGCTTACGACTAGCGGAGGACAATGAGCAGTTCTTC. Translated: CASSLRLAEDNEQFF.

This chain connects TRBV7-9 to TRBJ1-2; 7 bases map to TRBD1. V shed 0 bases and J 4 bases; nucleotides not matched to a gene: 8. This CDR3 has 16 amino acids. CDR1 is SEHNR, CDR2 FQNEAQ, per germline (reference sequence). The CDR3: CASSLAHYWDSYGYTF. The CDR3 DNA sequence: TGTGCCAGCAGCTTAGCGCATTATTGGGACAGCTATGGCTACACCTTC.

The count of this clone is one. The CDR3, as DNA: TGCGCCAGCAGCTCCGGGACAGAGCTCATGAACACTGAAGCTTTCTTT. As protein: CASSSGTELMNTEAFF. This chain uses TRBV5-1 with TRBJ1-1; 7 bases are a match to TRBD1. The CDR3 is 16 amino acids. Trimming at V came to 3 bases and at J to 0 bases, leaving 8 bases not matched to a gene. Germline V gene sequence: CDR1 SGHRS, CDR2 YFSETQ.